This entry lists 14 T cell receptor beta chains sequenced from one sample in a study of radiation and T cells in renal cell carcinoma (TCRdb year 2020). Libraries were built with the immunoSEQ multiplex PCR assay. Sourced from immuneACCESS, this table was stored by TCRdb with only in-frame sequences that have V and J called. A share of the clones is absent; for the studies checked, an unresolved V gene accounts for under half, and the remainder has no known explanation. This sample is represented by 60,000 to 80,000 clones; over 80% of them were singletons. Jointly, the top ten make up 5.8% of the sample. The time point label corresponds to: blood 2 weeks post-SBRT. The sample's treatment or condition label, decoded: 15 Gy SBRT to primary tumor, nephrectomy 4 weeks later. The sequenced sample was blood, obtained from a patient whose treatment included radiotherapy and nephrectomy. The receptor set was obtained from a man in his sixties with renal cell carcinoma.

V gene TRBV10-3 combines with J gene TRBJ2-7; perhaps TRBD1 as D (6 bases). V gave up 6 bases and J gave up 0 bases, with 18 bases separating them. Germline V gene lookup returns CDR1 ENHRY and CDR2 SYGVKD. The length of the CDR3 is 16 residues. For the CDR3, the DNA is TGTGCCATCAGACCATCACAGGGAACGTCCTCCTACGAGCAGTACTTC. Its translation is CAIRPSQGTSSYEQYF.

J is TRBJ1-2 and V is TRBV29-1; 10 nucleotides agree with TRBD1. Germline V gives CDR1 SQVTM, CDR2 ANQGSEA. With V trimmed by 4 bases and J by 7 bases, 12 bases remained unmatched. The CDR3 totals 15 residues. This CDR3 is CSVGRGTGARIGYTF. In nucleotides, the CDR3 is TGCAGCGTTGGAAGAGGGACAGGGGCGAGGATTGGCTACACCTTC. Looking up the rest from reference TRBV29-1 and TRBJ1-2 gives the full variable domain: SAVISQKPSRDICQRGTSLTIQCQVDSQVTMMFWYRQQPGQSLTLIATANQGSEATYESGFVIDKFPISRPNLTFSTLTVSNMSPEDSSIYLCSVGRGTGARIGYTFGSGTRLTVV.

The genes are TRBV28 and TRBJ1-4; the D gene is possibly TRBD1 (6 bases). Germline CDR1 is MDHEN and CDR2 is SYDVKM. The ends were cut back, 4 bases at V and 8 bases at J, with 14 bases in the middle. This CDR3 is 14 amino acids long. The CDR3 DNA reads TGTGCCAGCAGTTACGAGGGGGGGCGCGAAAAACTGTTTTTT. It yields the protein CASSYEGGREKLFF.

CDR3 sequence (DNA): TGTGCCAGCAGCCAAGATAATCTAGCGGGCACAGATACGCAGTATTTT. Encoded protein: CASSQDNLAGTDTQYF. The chain combines TRBV4-2 with TRBJ2-3; 7 bases match TRBD2. After removal of 0 bases from V and 1 base from J, the junction contained 4 bases not matched to a gene. Germline CDR1 LGHNA, CDR2 YNFKEQ. The CDR3 totals 16 residues.

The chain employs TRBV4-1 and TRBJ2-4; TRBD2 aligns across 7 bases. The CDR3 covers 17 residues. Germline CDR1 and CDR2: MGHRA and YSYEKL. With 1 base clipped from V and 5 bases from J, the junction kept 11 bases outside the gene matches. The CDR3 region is CASSQAPTSPGENIQYF. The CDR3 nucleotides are TGCGCCAGCAGCCAAGCCCCGACTAGCCCTGGGGAAAACATTCAGTACTTC.

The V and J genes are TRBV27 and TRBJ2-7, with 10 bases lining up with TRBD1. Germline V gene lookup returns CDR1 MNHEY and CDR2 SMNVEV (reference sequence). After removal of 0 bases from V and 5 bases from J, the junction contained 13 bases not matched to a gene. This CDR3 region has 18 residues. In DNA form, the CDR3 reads TGTGCCAGCAGTTTATCATATCCCTCAAGGGGACAGGGGAACGAGCAGTACTTC. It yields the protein CASSLSYPSRGQGNEQYF.

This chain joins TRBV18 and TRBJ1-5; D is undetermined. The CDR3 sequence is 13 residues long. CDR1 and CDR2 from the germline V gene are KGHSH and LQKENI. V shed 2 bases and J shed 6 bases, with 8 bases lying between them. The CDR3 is CASSPDGLQPQHF. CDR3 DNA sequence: TGTGCCAGCTCACCAGATGGTCTTCAGCCCCAGCATTTT.

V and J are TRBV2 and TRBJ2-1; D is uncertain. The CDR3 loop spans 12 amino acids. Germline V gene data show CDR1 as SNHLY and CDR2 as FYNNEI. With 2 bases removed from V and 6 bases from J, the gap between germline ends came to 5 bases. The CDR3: CASSERANEQFF. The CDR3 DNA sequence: TGTGCCAGCAGTGAAAGGGCCAATGAGCAGTTCTTC.

CDR3 nucleotide sequence: TGCGCCAGCAGCCAGGCGGGAGTTCCAGATACGCAGTATTTT. Its translation is CASSQAGVPDTQYF. The gene calls are TRBV4-3 and TRBJ2-3, with TRBD2 matching 7 bases. CDR1 is LGHNA, CDR2 YSLEER, per germline. This CDR3 has 14 amino acids. V lost 3 bases to trimming and J lost 4 bases; unmatched junction nucleotides: 4.

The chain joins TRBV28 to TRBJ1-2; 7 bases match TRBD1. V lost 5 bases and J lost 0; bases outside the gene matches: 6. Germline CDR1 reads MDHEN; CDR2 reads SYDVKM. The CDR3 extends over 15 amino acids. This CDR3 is CASSAWDRANYGYTF. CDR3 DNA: TGTGCCAGCAGTGCCTGGGACAGAGCTAACTATGGCTACACCTTC.

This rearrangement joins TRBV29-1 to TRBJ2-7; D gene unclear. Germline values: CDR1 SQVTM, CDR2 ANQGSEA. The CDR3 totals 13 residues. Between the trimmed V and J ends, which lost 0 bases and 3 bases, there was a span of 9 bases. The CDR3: CSVEDRFGYEQYF. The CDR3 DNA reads TGCAGCGTTGAAGACAGGTTTGGCTACGAGCAGTACTTC.

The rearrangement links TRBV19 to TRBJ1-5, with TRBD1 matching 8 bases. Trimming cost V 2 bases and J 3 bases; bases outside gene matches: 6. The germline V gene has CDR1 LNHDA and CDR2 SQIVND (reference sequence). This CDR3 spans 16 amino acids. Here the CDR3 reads CASSIRQGLVNQPQHF. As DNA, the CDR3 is TGTGCCAGTAGTATACGACAGGGGCTGGTCAATCAGCCCCAGCATTTT. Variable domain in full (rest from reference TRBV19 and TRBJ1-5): DGGITQSPKYLFRKEGQNVTLSCEQNLNHDAMYWYRQDPGQGLRLIYYSQIVNDFQKGDIAEGYSVSREKKESFPLTVTSAQKNPTAFYLCASSIRQGLVNQPQHFGDGTRLSIL.

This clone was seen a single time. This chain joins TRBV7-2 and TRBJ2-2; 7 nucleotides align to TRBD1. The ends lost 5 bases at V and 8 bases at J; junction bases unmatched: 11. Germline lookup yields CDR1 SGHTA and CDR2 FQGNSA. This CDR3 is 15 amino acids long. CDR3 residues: CASSKLQGFGGELFF. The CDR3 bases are TGTGCCAGCAGCAAGCTACAGGGGTTCGGGGGGGAGCTGTTTTTT.

The CDR3 region has the DNA TGTGCCAGCAGCTTAGGAACAACAGGGGGCACAGATACGCAGTATTTT. Residues: CASSLGTTGGTDTQYF. The V gene is TRBV11-3, the J gene TRBJ2-3, with 7 bases lining up with TRBD1. V shed 1 base and J 1 base; nucleotides not matched to a gene: 5. CDR1 SGHNT and CDR2 YENEEA come from the germline V gene. This CDR3 has 16 amino acids. The full variable domain, with the rest looked up from reference TRBV11-3 and TRBJ2-3, is EAGVVQSPRYKIIEKKQPVAFWCNPISGHNTLYWYLQNLGQGPELLIRYENEEAVDDSQLPKDRFSAERLKGVDSTLKIQPAELGDSAVYLCASSLGTTGGTDTQYFGPGTRLTVL.